The present T cell receptor (beta chain) was sequenced within a study of T cells in Graves' hyperthyroidism and ophthalmopathy. This CDR3 contains 16 residues. V was shortened by 2 bases and J by 4 bases, with 17 bases between the two germline ends. Germline CDR1 MNHNY, CDR2 SVGAGI (reference sequence). The source material, RNA transcripts, was used to amplify TCR beta CDR3 regions. The TCR CDR3 first-round RT-PCR relied on the HTBI primer set. In TCRdb, the multiplex PCR reads were re-called with MiXCR into one record per CDR3 protein. The sample lists approximately 380,000 distinct CDR3 sequences; more than 13% were seen once.

The clonotype originates from a man between 50 and 59 years old with Graves' ophthalmopathy. The chain has TRBV6-6 and TRBJ1-2, with D unclear. The sample taken for sequencing was blood. This chain's CDR3 is CASSYRAVVLSYGYTF. The CDR3, as DNA: TGTGCCAGCAGTTACAGGGCCGTCGTTTTATCCTATGGCTACACCTTC.